These T cell receptor beta chains were read from a single sample in a study of PD-1 blockade in classical Hodgkin lymphoma. Generated by immunoSEQ multiplex PCR, the TCRdb table keeps only in-frame clones and is missing some. The table lists over 15,000 clones, 65% to 80% of them singletons, with roughly 2.6% in the top ten. The material sequenced was CD4+ T cells from blood, taken before the fourth cycle of nivolumab. Receptor source: a human donor with classical Hodgkin lymphoma. CDR3s include the opening cysteine and the closing phenylalanine or tryptophan. A D gene is named only where the DNA matches it firmly. A row's size may be missing; if present it is once, few, many or a size class.

J gene	clone size	V gene	D gene	CDR3 protein	CDR3 DNA
TRBJ2-2	-	TRBV2	-	CASSAANTGELFF	TGTGCCAGCAGTGCGGCGAACACCGGGGAGCTGTTTTTT
TRBJ2-3	-	TRBV7-9	-	CASTRLPTDTQYF	TGTGCCAGCACACGTCTACCCACAGATACGCAGTATTTT
TRBJ1-1	-	TRBV7-2	-	CASSPQRGNTEAFF	TGTGCCAGCAGCCCCCAGCGTGGGAACACTGAAGCTTTCTTT
TRBJ2-3	-	TRBV12-5	TRBD1	CASGFGTGRTDTQYF	TGTGCTAGTGGTTTCGGGACAGGACGCACAGATACGCAGTATTTT
TRBJ1-6	-	TRBV19	-	CASSMWMVRGSPLHF	TGTGCCAGTAGTATGTGGATGGTCAGGGGTTCACCCCTCCACTTT
TRBJ2-1	-	TRBV23-1	TRBD2	CASSPFGLRGNNEQFF	TGCGCCAGCAGTCCTTTCGGTTTGCGGGGGAACAATGAGCAGTTCTTC
TRBJ2-1	-	TRBV7-9	-	CASSLPAENEQFF	TGTGCCAGCAGCCTCCCGGCCGAAAATGAGCAGTTCTTC
TRBJ1-1	-	TRBV7-2	-	CASSSFGGNTEAFF	TGTGCCAGCAGCTCATTTGGGGGGAACACTGAAGCTTTCTTT
TRBJ1-1	-	TRBV6-4	-	CASSPDRMNTEAFF	TGTGCCAGCAGTCCTGACAGGATGAACACTGAAGCTTTCTTT
TRBJ1-1	-	TRBV2	-	CASRARLGSTGNTEAFF	TGTGCCAGCAGAGCTAGGCTAGGATCTACAGGCAACACTGAAGCTTTCTTT
TRBJ1-2	-	TRBV11-2	-	CASSLDLWGRVGYTF	TGTGCCAGCAGCTTAGATCTGTGGGGTCGAGTTGGCTACACCTTC
TRBJ1-3	few	TRBV19	TRBD1	CASRGTGSENTIYF	TGTGCCAGTAGGGGGACAGGGAGTGAAAACACCATATATTTT
TRBJ2-1	-	TRBV5-1	TRBD1	CASSWHGTGGNEQFF	TGCGCCAGCAGCTGGCACGGGACAGGGGGGAATGAGCAGTTCTTC
TRBJ2-3	-	TRBV6-1	-	CASSGQPTSTDTQYF	TGTGCCAGCAGCGGACAGCCCACTAGCACAGATACGCAGTATTTT
TRBJ2-3	once	TRBV9	-	CASSVASSTDTQYF	TGTGCCAGCAGCGTAGCATCTAGCACAGATACGCAGTATTTT
TRBJ1-5	-	TRBV27	TRBD1	CASSKTGVHSNQPQHF	TGTGCCAGCAGTAAGACAGGGGTCCATAGCAATCAGCCCCAGCATTTT
TRBJ2-2	-	TRBV4-3	-	CASSHTGNTGELFF	TGCGCCAGCAGCCATACAGGGAACACCGGGGAGCTGTTTTTT
TRBJ1-1	few	TRBV15	TRBD1	CATSITGGRTEAFF	TGTGCCACCAGCATAACAGGGGGTCGAACTGAAGCTTTCTTT
TRBJ1-1	-	TRBV10-1	-	CASSEGGWDTEAFF	TGCGCCAGCAGTGAGGGGGGTTGGGACACTGAAGCTTTCTTT
TRBJ2-7	-	TRBV28	-	CGVAASSYEQYF	TGTGGTGTGGCGGCTAGCTCCTACGAGCAGTACTTC